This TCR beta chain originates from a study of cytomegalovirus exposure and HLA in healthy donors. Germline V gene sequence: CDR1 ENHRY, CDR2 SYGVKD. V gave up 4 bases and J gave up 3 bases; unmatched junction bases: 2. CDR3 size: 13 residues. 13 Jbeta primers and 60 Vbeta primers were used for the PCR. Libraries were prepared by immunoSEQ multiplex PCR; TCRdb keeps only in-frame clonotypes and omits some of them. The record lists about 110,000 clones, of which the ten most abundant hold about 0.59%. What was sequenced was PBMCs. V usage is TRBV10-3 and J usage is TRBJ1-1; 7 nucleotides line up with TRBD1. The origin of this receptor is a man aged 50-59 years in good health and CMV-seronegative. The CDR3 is CAISAGQYTEAFF. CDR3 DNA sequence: TGTGCCATCAGTGCGGGACAGTACACTGAAGCTTTCTTT.